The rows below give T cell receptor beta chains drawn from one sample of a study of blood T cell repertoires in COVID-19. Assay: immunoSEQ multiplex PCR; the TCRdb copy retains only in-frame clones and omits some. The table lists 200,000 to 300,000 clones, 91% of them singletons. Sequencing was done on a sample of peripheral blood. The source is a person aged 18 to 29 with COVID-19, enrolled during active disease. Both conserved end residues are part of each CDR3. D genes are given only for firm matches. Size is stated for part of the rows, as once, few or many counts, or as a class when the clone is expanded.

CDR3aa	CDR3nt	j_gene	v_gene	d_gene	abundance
CASSEEGHYEQYF	TGTGCCAGCAGTGAAGAGGGACACTACGAGCAGTACTTC	TRBJ2-7	TRBV6-1	NA	NA
CASSESRGSSYEQYF	TGTGCCAGCAGTGAATCGAGAGGATCCTCCTACGAGCAGTACTTC	TRBJ2-7	TRBV25-1	NA	NA
CASSYGGQGYGYTF	TGTGCCAGCAGTTACGGGGGACAGGGTTACGGCTACACCTTC	TRBJ1-2	TRBV6-5	TRBD1	NA
CASSSLGRDNEQFF	TGTGCCAGCAGCTCCCTTGGGAGGGACAATGAGCAGTTCTTC	TRBJ2-1	TRBV7-6	TRBD2	NA
CASSFMGSGVKETQYF	TGTGCCAGCAGTTTTATGGGTAGCGGGGTAAAAGAGACCCAGTACTTC	TRBJ2-5	TRBV28	TRBD2	once
CASSYAVSSYEQYF	TGTGCCAGCAGTTACGCAGTAAGTTCCTACGAGCAGTACTTC	TRBJ2-7	TRBV6-2/TRBV6-3	NA	NA
CASSFSSGTGELFF	TGTGCCAGCAGTTTCTCATCCGGGACCGGGGAGCTGTTTTTT	TRBJ2-2	TRBV2	NA	NA
CASSYAYEQYF	TGTGCCAGCAGCTATGCCTACGAGCAGTACTTC	TRBJ2-7	TRBV6-5	NA	once
CASSLSTSGAYNEQFF	TGTGCCAGCAGTTTATCTACCAGCGGAGCTTACAATGAGCAGTTCTTC	TRBJ2-1	TRBV27	NA	NA
CASSRRPTRDEQFF	TGTGCCAGCAGTAGGAGGCCTACTCGGGATGAGCAGTTCTTC	TRBJ2-1	TRBV6-6	NA	NA
CASSVGGTGGSVNTEAFF	TGTGCCAGCAGCGTAGGAGGGACAGGGGGTTCGGTGAACACTGAAGCTTTCTTT	TRBJ1-1	TRBV9	TRBD1	NA
CSAWGREGSYNEQFF	TGCAGCGCCTGGGGGCGGGAGGGGTCCTACAATGAGCAGTTCTTC	TRBJ2-1	TRBV29-1	TRBD2	NA
CARKPRQPYYPQHF	TGTGCCAGGAAACCGAGACAGCCATATTATCCCCAGCATTTT	TRBJ1-5	TRBV27	NA	once
CASSYRDFEFF	TGTGCCAGCAGTTACCGGGATTTTGAGTTCTTC	TRBJ2-1	TRBV6-6	NA	once
CASSWSGRAEEDTQYF	TGTGCCAGCAGTTGGAGCGGGAGGGCAGAGGAAGATACGCAGTATTTT	TRBJ2-3	TRBV28	TRBD2	NA
CAIRGGLFETQYF	TGTGCCATCAGGGGAGGACTATTTGAGACCCAGTACTTC	TRBJ2-5	TRBV10-3	NA	NA
CASSLDRGRSNEKLFF	TGCGCCAGCAGCTTGGACAGGGGAAGGTCTAATGAAAAACTGTTTTTT	TRBJ1-4	TRBV5-1	TRBD1	NA
CASVNSFPGELFF	TGTGCCAGCGTAAACAGTTTCCCCGGGGAGCTGTTTTTT	TRBJ2-2	TRBV6-5	NA	NA
CASSTRQGDQPQHF	TGTGCCAGCAGTACACGACAGGGGGATCAGCCCCAGCATTTT	TRBJ1-5	TRBV27	TRBD1	NA
CASSAPTGGQETQYF	TGTGCCAGCAGCGCTCCGACAGGGGGGCAAGAGACCCAGTACTTC	TRBJ2-5	TRBV9	TRBD1	NA
CASSLDPARNLQRGEQYF	TGTGCCAGCAGCTTAGATCCGGCGCGGAACCTCCAAAGGGGCGAGCAGTACTTC	TRBJ2-7	TRBV11-2	NA	NA
CASSLGQGGTEAFF	TGCGCCAGCAGCTTGGGACAGGGGGGCACTGAAGCTTTCTTT	TRBJ1-1	TRBV5-1	TRBD1	NA
CASSPREYNEQFF	TGCGCCAGCTCTCCGCGGGAGTACAATGAGCAGTTCTTC	TRBJ2-1	TRBV5-1	TRBD2	once
CASSPGSGNTYEQYF	TGTGCCAGCTCACCGGGTAGCGGGAACACCTACGAGCAGTACTTC	TRBJ2-7	TRBV18	TRBD2	once
CSHDFSGSQETQYF	TGCAGCCACGATTTTAGCGGGAGCCAAGAGACCCAGTACTTC	TRBJ2-5	TRBV29-1	TRBD2	once
CASRAAYTEAFF	TGTGCCAGCAGGGCAGCGTACACTGAAGCTTTCTTT	TRBJ1-1	TRBV13	NA	NA
CASSPYISGYTF	TGTGCCAGCAGCCCGTACATCTCCGGCTACACCTTC	TRBJ1-2	TRBV7-2	NA	NA
CASSPRTGAITGELFF	TGTGCCAGCAGCCCACGGACAGGGGCGATCACCGGGGAGCTGTTTTTT	TRBJ2-2	TRBV9	TRBD1	NA
CASSFAGGNTIYF	TGTGCCAGCAGTTTTGCAGGGGGAAACACCATATATTTT	TRBJ1-3	TRBV27	NA	NA
CASSPLSAGELFF	TGTGCCAGCAGCCCTCTGTCAGCCGGGGAGCTGTTTTTT	TRBJ2-2	TRBV9	NA	NA
CASSLKVAGGDTDTQYF	TGTGCCAGCAGCTTGAAGGTAGCGGGAGGTGACACAGATACGCAGTATTTT	TRBJ2-3	TRBV5-6	TRBD2	NA
CASSLWGPGEETQYF	TGTGCCAGCAGCTTGTGGGGCCCCGGCGAAGAGACCCAGTACTTC	TRBJ2-5	TRBV5-6	NA	NA
CASSEAPGQGGNEQFF	TGTGCCAGCAGTGAAGCCCCGGGACAGGGAGGGAATGAGCAGTTCTTC	TRBJ2-1	TRBV6-1	TRBD1	NA
CASSLARGASYGYTF	TGCGCCAGCAGCCTCGCCAGGGGAGCGTCGTATGGCTACACCTTC	TRBJ1-2	TRBV4-3	NA	NA
CASSPQEGLGVCEQYF	TGTGCCAGCAGCCCCCAGGAGGGACTAGGTGTCTGCGAGCAGTACTTC	TRBJ2-7	TRBV13	TRBD2	NA
CASSSFRGAGYGYTF	TGTGCCAGCAGCTCCTTTCGGGGGGCGGGCTATGGCTACACCTTC	TRBJ1-2	TRBV11-2	NA	NA